Presented here are 20 T cell receptor beta chains from one specimen sequenced in a study of cytomegalovirus exposure and HLA in healthy donors. The PCR ran on 60 Vbeta and 13 Jbeta primers. Only in-frame clones appear in the TCRdb table, and some are missing; sequencing was by immunoSEQ multiplex PCR. The table includes about 140,000 clones, roughly 62% detected once. Sample: PBMCs. The receptors were sampled from a man between 60 and 75 years old in good health and CMV-seronegative.

V usage is TRBV19 and J usage is TRBJ1-1, with 9 bases aligning to TRBD1. The ends lost 7 bases at V and 1 base at J; junction bases unmatched: 4. Germline V lookup: CDR1 LNHDA, CDR2 SQIVND (reference sequence). The CDR3 covers 14 residues. As DNA, the CDR3 is TGTGCCAGTATTCGGACAGGGGAGAACACTGAAGCTTTCTTT. As protein: CASIRTGENTEAFF.

The CDR3 nucleotides read TGCGCCAGCAGCTTGGGTGGGGGGGCATTTAATGAGCAGTTCTTC. Amino acids: CASSLGGGAFNEQFF. This chain uses TRBV5-1 with TRBJ2-1, with D perhaps TRBD2 (7 bases). The V gene's germline CDR1 is SGHRS and CDR2 YFSETQ. This CDR3 region has 15 residues. With 0 bases removed from V and 7 bases from J, the gap between germline ends came to 14 bases.

This chain uses TRBV30 with TRBJ1-2; D possibly corresponds to TRBD1 (5 bases). The V and J ends lost 7 bases and 7 bases respectively, with 19 bases between them. Germline V gives CDR1 GTSNPN, CDR2 SVGIG (reference sequence). CDR3 length: 13 residues. The CDR3 sequence is CASPGEGKGGYTF. The CDR3 nucleotides are TGTGCCTCCCCGGGGGAGGGTAAAGGTGGCTACACCTTC.

Here the CDR3 reads CASSPHRLAGGYEQYF. DNA for the CDR3: TGTGCCAGCAGCCCCCATCGACTAGCGGGAGGGTACGAGCAGTACTTC. The chain uses TRBV7-8 and TRBJ2-7, with 14 bases aligning to TRBD2. The length of the CDR3 is 16 residues. Per the germline V gene, CDR1 is SGHVS and CDR2 is FQNEAQ. Germline trimming cut 5 bases from V and 4 bases from J; bases unmatched to any gene: 7. Looking up the rest from reference TRBV7-8 and TRBJ2-7 gives the full variable domain: GAGVSQSPRYKVAKRGQDVALRCDPISGHVSLFWYQQALGQGPEFLTYFQNEAQLDKSGLPSDRFFAERPEGSVSTLKIQRTQQEDSAVYLCASSPHRLAGGYEQYFGPGTRLTVT.

The chain joins TRBV6-6 to TRBJ1-1; no definite D call. The CDR3 runs 9 residues. Per germline, CDR1 MNHNY and CDR2 SVGAGI (reference sequence). Trimming left V 9 bases short and J 7 bases short, with 6 bases between. The CDR3 region is CASGFEAFF. CDR3 nucleotides: TGTGCCAGTGGCTTTGAAGCTTTCTTT.

This clone turned up a few times. The rearrangement uses TRBV11-2 and TRBJ1-1; D gene ambiguous. Germline V CDR1 and CDR2: SGHAT, FQNNGV. The germline V and J ends were trimmed by 3 bases and 3 bases, with 8 bases remaining between them. The CDR3 runs to 13 residues. The CDR3: CASSFSGYTEAFF. The CDR3 DNA follows: TGTGCCAGCAGCTTCTCAGGTTACACTGAAGCTTTCTTT.

The gene calls are TRBV18 and TRBJ1-4; 9 nucleotides agree with TRBD1. The CDR3 consists of 17 residues. In germline, CDR1 is KGHSH, CDR2 LQKENI. V shed 3 bases, J shed 6 bases, and the junction held 11 bases outside the gene matches. CDR3 sequence: CASSPPTGGAGDEKLFF. Here the CDR3 DNA reads TGTGCCAGCTCACCGCCAACAGGGGGCGCGGGGGATGAAAAACTGTTTTTT.

This chain joins TRBV29-1 and TRBJ2-7; D gene uncertain. V was shortened by 7 bases and J by 5 bases, with 18 bases between the two germline ends. From germline, CDR1 is SQVTM and CDR2 ANQGSEA. CDR3 length: 13 amino acids. CDR3 nucleotide sequence: TGCAGCGCCTCGATAACTTTAGAGGACGAGCAGTACTTC. Protein product: CSASITLEDEQYF.

Only a few counts were recorded for this clone. This sequence joins TRBV4-3 and TRBJ1-1, with a possible D match to TRBD1 (5 bases). V lost 1 base and J 2 bases, leaving 14 bases between the germline ends. Germline assignment: CDR1 LGHNA and CDR2 YSLEER. The CDR3 totals 16 residues. CDR3 amino acids: CASSQAQGSVNTEAFF. CDR3 sequence (DNA): TGCGCCAGCAGCCAAGCGCAGGGCTCGGTTAACACTGAAGCTTTCTTT.

This sequence joins TRBV6-6 and TRBJ2-5; D is unresolved. The better agreement between TRBJ2-7 and the DNA end casts doubt on the J call. Germline lookup yields CDR1 MNHNY and CDR2 SVGAGI (reference sequence). The CDR3 loop spans 12 amino acids. This CDR3 reads CASSYSAYEQYF. CDR3 in DNA: TGTGCCAGCAGTTACTCTGCCTACGAGCAGTACTTC.

The chain links TRBV10-3 to TRBJ2-5, with 13 positions matching TRBD2. The trim removed 2 bases at V and 11 bases at J, leaving 11 bases unmatched. The CDR3 loop spans 16 amino acids. Germline assignment: CDR1 ENHRY and CDR2 SYGVKD. DNA of the CDR3: TGTGCCATCAGTGAGCCAGGGACTAGCGGGAAGGGGGAGCAGTACTTC. Translation: CAISEPGTSGKGEQYF.

This clone appeared a few times. The chain has TRBV7-9 and TRBJ1-1; 10 positions match TRBD1. The CDR3 is made up of 17 amino acids. The V gene's germline CDR1 is SEHNR and CDR2 FQNEAQ (reference sequence). Germline trimming cut 6 bases from V and 6 bases from J; bases unmatched to any gene: 16. DNA for the CDR3: TGTGCCAGCAGTGAAACCCGGGACAGGGGCGTAGGCGCTGAAGCTTTCTTT. The encoded protein is CASSETRDRGVGAEAFF. Based on the CDR3 plus reference TRBV7-9 and TRBJ1-1, the full variable domain is DTGVSQNPRHKITKRGQNVTFRCDPISEHNRLYWYRQTLGQGPEFLTYFQNEAQLEKSRLLSDRFSAERPKGSFSTLEIQRTEQGDSAMYLCASSETRDRGVGAEAFFGQGTRLTVV.

The chain couples TRBV9 to TRBJ2-1; D may be TRBD2 (6 bases). The CDR3 covers 16 residues. Between the trimmed V and J ends, which lost 2 bases and 7 bases, there was a span of 19 bases. Germline V gives CDR1 SGDLS, CDR2 YYNGEE. This CDR3 reads CASSVVPSGELNEQFF. The CDR3 DNA reads as TGTGCCAGCAGCGTCGTTCCCTCGGGGGAGTTGAATGAGCAGTTCTTC. The whole variable domain, filled in from reference TRBV9 and TRBJ2-1, reads DSGVTQTPKHLITATGQRVTLRCSPRSGDLSVYWYQQSLDQGLQFLIQYYNGEERAKGNILERFSAQQFPDLHSELNLSSLELGDSALYFCASSVVPSGELNEQFFGPGTRLTVL.

Comments on this clone: This specimen includes other DNA sequences encoding the same CDR3. The J gene is TRBJ2-5, the V gene TRBV5-1; the match to TRBD1 covers 7 bases. The germline V gene encodes CDR1 SGHRS and CDR2 YFSETQ. The CDR3 is made up of 14 amino acids. V gave up 5 bases and J gave up 4 bases; unmatched junction bases: 8. The CDR3 sequence is CASSFDRVRETQYF. The CDR3 nucleotides read TGCGCCAGCAGTTTTGACAGGGTGCGAGAGACCCAGTACTTC.

J is TRBJ2-5 and V is TRBV7-9; a weak D match, TRBD2 (7 bases). The ends were cut back, 5 bases at V and 1 base at J, with 14 bases in the middle. The CDR3 length is 15 residues. Germline values: CDR1 SEHNR, CDR2 FQNEAQ (reference sequence). CDR3 in amino acids: CASSPLGGRQETQYF. The CDR3 DNA follows: TGTGCCAGCAGCCCTCTCGGGGGGCGCCAAGAGACCCAGTACTTC.

The genes are TRBV28 and TRBJ1-3, with D unresolved. V lost 7 bases and J 0 bases, leaving 16 bases between the germline ends. The CDR3 spans 16 residues. The germline V gene encodes CDR1 MDHEN and CDR2 SYDVKM. The CDR3 DNA follows: TGTGCCAGCACCCCCGGGGTAGGTCTCTCTGGAAACACCATATATTTT. It codes for CASTPGVGLSGNTIYF. The entire variable domain, with the rest obtained from reference TRBV28 and TRBJ1-3, is as follows: DVKVTQSSRYLVKRTGEKVFLECVQDMDHENMFWYRQDPGLGLRLIYFSYDVKMKEKGDIPEGYSVSREKKERFSLILESASTNQTSMYLCASTPGVGLSGNTIYFGEGSWLTVV.

The chain uses TRBV7-9 and TRBJ2-4, with TRBD2 identical over 9 bases. This CDR3 has 16 amino acids. Trimming took 5 bases from V and 0 from J; bases not matched to a gene: 5. In germline, CDR1 is SEHNR, CDR2 FQNEAQ (reference sequence). CDR3 residues: CASSPLAGLAKNIQYF. The CDR3 nucleotides read TGTGCCAGCAGCCCTCTAGCGGGACTAGCCAAAAACATTCAGTACTTC. Combining the CDR3 with reference TRBV7-9 and TRBJ2-4 gives the whole variable domain DTGVSQNPRHKITKRGQNVTFRCDPISEHNRLYWYRQTLGQGPEFLTYFQNEAQLEKSRLLSDRFSAERPKGSFSTLEIQRTEQGDSAMYLCASSPLAGLAKNIQYFGAGTRLSVL.

The rearrangement uses TRBV6-1 and TRBJ1-5; D gene ambiguous. The V end lost 3 bases, the J end lost 12 bases, and 6 bases lay between the germline ends. Germline CDR1 is MNHNS and CDR2 is SASEGT. The length of the CDR3 is 10 residues. The CDR3 protein is CASSEAVQHF. The DNA for the CDR3 is TGTGCCAGCAGTGAGGCGGTCCAGCATTTT.

The rearrangement uses TRBV7-9 and TRBJ2-7, with TRBD2 matching 8 bases. The CDR3 has 14 amino acids. V dropped 5 bases and J dropped 3; count of bases not matched to a gene: 6. Looked up from germline, CDR1 is SEHNR and CDR2 is FQNEAQ (reference sequence). The CDR3 bases are TGTGCCAGCAGCATTAGCGGGACTTTCTACGAGCAGTACTTC. The encoded protein is CASSISGTFYEQYF.

This sequence joins TRBV5-1 and TRBJ2-7; D possibly corresponds to TRBD1 (6 bases). V was cut by 0 bases and J by 7 bases, with 17 bases left in between. The CDR3 is 15 amino acids. Germline loops: CDR1 SGHRS, CDR2 YFSETQ. The CDR3 here is CASSLVDRGDEEQYF. The CDR3 region has the DNA TGCGCCAGCAGCTTGGTGGACAGAGGGGATGAGGAGCAGTACTTC.